This is a list of T cell receptor beta chains from one sample in a study of post-analysis software for immune sequencing data. TCRdb called the PCR reads again in MiXCR, with one record for every CDR3 protein. This sample has roughly 400,000 distinct CDR3 sequences, with approximately 37% found just once. Sequenced sample: blood. These receptors all stem from a girl aged 2 to 10 with multiple sclerosis. Both conserved end residues are part of each CDR3. D genes are given only for firm matches. Size values are once, few and many counts, or a class for expanded clones, and some rows have none.

>-|TRBV20-1|-|TRBJ2-1
CSARGGYNEQFF
TGCAGTGCCCGTGGGGGGTACAATGAGCAGTTCTTC
>few|TRBV5-1|TRBD1|TRBJ2-7
CASSLRDREYEQYF
TGCGCCAGCAGCTTGAGGGACAGGGAGTACGAGCAGTACTTC
>-|TRBV5-1|-|TRBJ1-2
CASSRSGTGYTF
TGCGCCAGCAGTCGGTCGGGGACTGGCTACACCTTC
>-|TRBV20-1|-|TRBJ2-7
CSALQGSYEQYF
TGCAGTGCTCTCCAGGGTAGCTACGAGCAGTACTTC
>few|TRBV9|TRBD1|TRBJ2-7
CASSLGTGGIFEQYF
TGTGCCAGCAGCCTCGGAACAGGGGGCATTTTCGAGCAGTACTTC
>-|TRBV28|-|TRBJ2-5
CASRPTGFQETQYF
TGTGCCAGCAGGCCAACGGGGTTCCAAGAGACCCAGTACTTC
>once|TRBV6-5|-|TRBJ2-7
CASSYGGINRSYEQYF
TGTGCCAGCAGTTACGGGGGAATTAATAGATCCTACGAGCAGTACTTC
>few|TRBV20-1|TRBD2|TRBJ2-7
CSARAAGGDEQYF
TGCAGTGCTAGAGCCGCGGGGGGCGACGAGCAGTACTTC
>-|TRBV4-3|TRBD1|TRBJ2-7
CASSQDPAGGGYEQYF
TGCGCCAGCAGCCAAGATCCGGCAGGGGGCGGGTACGAGCAGTACTTC
>-|TRBV28|TRBD1|TRBJ2-7
CASKGAGEQYF
TGTGCCAGCAAGGGGGCAGGCGAGCAGTACTTC
>-|TRBV7-2|-|TRBJ2-7
CARSLVSTRQTGEQYF
TGTGCCAGAAGCTTAGTTTCTACAAGGCAAACAGGCGAGCAGTACTTC
>few|TRBV5-1|TRBD1|TRBJ2-7
CASSLSPRGPYEQYF
TGCGCCAGCAGCTTGTCCCCCAGGGGGCCCTATGAGCAGTACTTC
>-|TRBV5-4|-|TRBJ2-5
CASSLEVSREETQYF
TGTGCCAGCAGCTTGGAGGTTAGCAGGGAAGAGACCCAGTACTTC
>-|TRBV29-1|-|TRBJ1-4
CSVAVGAGEKLFF
TGCAGCGTTGCTGTGGGGGCGGGAGAAAAACTGTTTTTT
>-|TRBV20-1|TRBD2|TRBJ2-1
CSAGGLAGAPLQFF
TGCAGTGCCGGCGGACTAGCGGGAGCCCCTTTGCAGTTCTTC
>few|TRBV18|TRBD1|TRBJ2-7
CASSPEGAGYEQYF
TGTGCCAGCTCACCAGAGGGGGCCGGCTACGAGCAGTACTTC
>few|TRBV21-1|-|TRBJ2-1
CASSKEEGEQFF
TGTGCCAGCAGCAAAGAGGAAGGCGAGCAGTTCTTC
>-|TRBV5-1|-|TRBJ2-7
CASSLIGNSYEQYF
TGCGCCAGCAGTCTGATCGGGAACTCCTACGAGCAGTACTTC
>-|TRBV7-6|-|TRBJ2-7
CASSLATSRKQYF
TGTGCCAGCAGCTTAGCTACTAGTCGCAAGCAGTACTTC